These 8 T cell receptor beta chains were sequenced from one sample in a study of blood T cells in healthy people across ages. A second about 7 to 11 cycle PCR used barcoded and J-beta primers. TCRdb used MiXCR to reprocess the 5' RACE reads, holding one entry per CDR3 protein. The table has roughly 1.5 million distinct CDR3 sequences, about 42% seen once; the top ten hold roughly 3.7%. Sequencing was done on a sample of blood. Source of these receptors: a woman between 18 and 30 years old in good health.

This clonotype was picked up a small number of times. This rearrangement joins TRBV20-1 to TRBJ1-1, with a tentative D call TRBD1 (5 bases). CDR3 size: 13 residues. Germline CDR1 reads DFQATT; CDR2 reads SNEGSKA (reference sequence). V was pared by 6 bases and J by 1 base, with 12 bases between. The CDR3 nucleotides read TGCAGTGCGGGGCAGACCCCGAACACTGAAGCTTTCTTT. Protein sequence: CSAGQTPNTEAFF.

The rearrangement links TRBV10-3 to TRBJ2-5, with D perhaps matching TRBD2 (6 bases). V gave up 6 bases and J gave up 3 bases, with 17 bases separating them. Germline CDR1 is ENHRY and CDR2 is SYGVKD. The CDR3 sequence is 15 residues long. CDR3 coding DNA: TGTGCCATCAGCGAGCTCGGAGGGCCGGAAGAGACCCAGTACTTC. It encodes CAISELGGPEETQYF.

This clonotype was seen a single time. The CDR3 loop is CASSQRGSGANVLTF. CDR3 coding DNA: TGTGCCAGCAGCCAACGAGGTTCTGGGGCCAACGTCCTGACTTTC. This chain connects TRBV3-1 to TRBJ2-6; D is unresolved. Trimming stripped 2 bases from V and 1 base from J, with 6 bases between. From germline, CDR1 is LGHDT and CDR2 YNNKEL (reference sequence). The CDR3 extends over 15 amino acids. Drawing the rest from reference TRBV3-1 and TRBJ2-6, the complete variable domain is DTAVSQTPKYLVTQMGNDKSIKCEQNLGHDTMYWYKQDSKKFLKIMFSYNNKELIINETVPNRFSPKSPDKAHLNLHINSLELGDSAVYFCASSQRGSGANVLTFGAGSRLTVL.

This clonotype has more than one count but fewer than ten. V gene TRBV5-4 combines with J gene TRBJ2-3, with 8 bases aligning to TRBD2. The CDR3 is made up of 14 amino acids. Germline-derived CDR1 and CDR2 are SGHNT and YYREEE (reference sequence). V shed 4 bases, J shed 5 bases, and the junction held 6 bases outside the gene matches. CDR3 sequence reads: CASSPKSGGDTQYF. In nucleotides, the CDR3 is TGTGCCAGCAGCCCTAAAAGCGGGGGAGATACGCAGTATTTT.

The chain joins TRBV27 to TRBJ2-7, with 15 bases aligning to TRBD2. The J segment lost 3 bases and the V segment lost 5 bases, leaving 8 bases of the junction unmatched. The CDR3 runs to 17 residues. From germline, CDR1 is MNHEY and CDR2 SMNVEV (reference sequence). The CDR3 DNA reads as TGTGCCAGCAGTCTTACCGGACTAGCGGGAGGGCTCTACGAGCAGTACTTC. It codes for CASSLTGLAGGLYEQYF.

As regards this clonotype: One end of the junction varies from germline; a read error may be responsible. The J gene is TRBJ1-5, the V gene TRBV2; D is perhaps TRBD1 (5 bases). The CDR3 is 12 residues long. Germline V gives CDR1 SNHLY, CDR2 FYNNEI. CDR3 protein: CASGRAGKPRHF. Written as DNA, the CDR3 is TGTGCCAGCGGTAGGGCAGGGAAGCCCCGGCATTTT.

The gene calls are TRBV6-5 and TRBJ1-6; D gene unclear. The V end was cut by 2 bases, the J end by 0 bases, with 14 bases between. The CDR3 is 18 amino acids. In germline, CDR1 is MNHEY, CDR2 SVGAGI. CDR3 DNA sequence: TGTGCCAGCAGTTACCCGACCGGGCTGAGCTCCTATAATTCACCCCTCCACTTT. This codes for CASSYPTGLSSYNSPLHF.

This clonotype was counted a single time. The chain uses TRBV7-8 and TRBJ2-3; D not certain. Germline V gene lookup returns CDR1 SGHVS and CDR2 FQNEAQ. Deletions cut 1 base from V and 2 bases from J, with 19 bases between. The CDR3 spans 18 residues. DNA of the CDR3: TGTGCCAGCAGCTTAGAAGACCTGCCGTTTGTCCCCACAGATACGCAGTATTTT. Its protein is CASSLEDLPFVPTDTQYF.